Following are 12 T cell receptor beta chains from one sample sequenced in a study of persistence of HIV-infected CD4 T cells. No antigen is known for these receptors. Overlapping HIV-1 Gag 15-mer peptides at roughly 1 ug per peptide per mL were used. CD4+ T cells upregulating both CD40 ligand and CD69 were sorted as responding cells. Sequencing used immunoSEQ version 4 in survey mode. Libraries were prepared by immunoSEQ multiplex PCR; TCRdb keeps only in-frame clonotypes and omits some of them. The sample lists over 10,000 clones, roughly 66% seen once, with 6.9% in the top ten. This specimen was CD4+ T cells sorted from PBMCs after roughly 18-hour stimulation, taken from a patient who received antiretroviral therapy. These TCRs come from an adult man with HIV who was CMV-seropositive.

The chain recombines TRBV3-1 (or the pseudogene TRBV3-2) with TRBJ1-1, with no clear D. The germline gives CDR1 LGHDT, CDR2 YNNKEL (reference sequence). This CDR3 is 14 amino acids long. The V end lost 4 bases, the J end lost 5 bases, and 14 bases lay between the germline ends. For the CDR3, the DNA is TGTGCCAGCAGCCGCTCATCACAAGGGACTGAAGCTTTCTTT. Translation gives CASSRSSQGTEAFF.

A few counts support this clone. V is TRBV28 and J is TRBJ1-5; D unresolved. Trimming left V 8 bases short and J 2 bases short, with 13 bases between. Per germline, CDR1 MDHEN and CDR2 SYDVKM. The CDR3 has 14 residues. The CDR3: CASLEGRGNQPQHF. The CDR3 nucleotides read TGTGCCAGCCTCGAGGGTCGGGGCAATCAGCCCCAGCATTTT.

The CDR3 loop reads CASSKKRGDGDNEQFF. The CDR3, as DNA: TGTGCCAGCAGCAAAAAGAGGGGGGATGGGGACAATGAGCAGTTCTTC. The gene calls are TRBV21-1 and TRBJ2-1. TRBV21-1 has pseudogene status. This CDR3 contains 16 residues.

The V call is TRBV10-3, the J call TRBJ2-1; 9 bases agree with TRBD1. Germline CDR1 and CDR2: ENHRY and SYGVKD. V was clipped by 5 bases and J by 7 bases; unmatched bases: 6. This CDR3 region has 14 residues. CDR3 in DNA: TGTGCCATCAGTCCGGGACAGGGTTGGAATGAGCAGTTCTTC. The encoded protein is CAISPGQGWNEQFF.

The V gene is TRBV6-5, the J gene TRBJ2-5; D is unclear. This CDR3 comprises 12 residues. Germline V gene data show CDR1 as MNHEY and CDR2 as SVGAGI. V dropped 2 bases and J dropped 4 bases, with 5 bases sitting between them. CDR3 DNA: TGTGCCAGCAGTTACGTTGGAGAGACCCAGTACTTC. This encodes CASSYVGETQYF.

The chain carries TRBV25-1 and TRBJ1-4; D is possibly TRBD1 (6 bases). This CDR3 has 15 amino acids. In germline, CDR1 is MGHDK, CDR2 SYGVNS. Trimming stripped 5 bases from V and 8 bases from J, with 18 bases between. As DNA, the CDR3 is TGTGCCAGCAGTAAAGTCCGGGGGGCGAGCGAAAAACTGTTTTTT. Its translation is CASSKVRGASEKLFF.

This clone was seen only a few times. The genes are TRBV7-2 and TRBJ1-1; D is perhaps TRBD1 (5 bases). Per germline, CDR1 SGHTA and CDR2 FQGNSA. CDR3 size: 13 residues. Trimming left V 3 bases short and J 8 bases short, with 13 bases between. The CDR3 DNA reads TGTGCCAGCAGCTTGGGCAGGGTGCAAGAAGCTTTCTTT. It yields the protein CASSLGRVQEAFF.

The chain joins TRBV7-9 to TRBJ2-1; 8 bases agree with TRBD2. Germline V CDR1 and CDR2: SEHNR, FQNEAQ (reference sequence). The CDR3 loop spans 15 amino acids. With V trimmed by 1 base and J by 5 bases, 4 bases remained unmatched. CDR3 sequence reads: CASSLGAGANNEQFF. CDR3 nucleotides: TGTGCCAGCAGCTTAGGAGCGGGAGCAAACAATGAGCAGTTCTTC.

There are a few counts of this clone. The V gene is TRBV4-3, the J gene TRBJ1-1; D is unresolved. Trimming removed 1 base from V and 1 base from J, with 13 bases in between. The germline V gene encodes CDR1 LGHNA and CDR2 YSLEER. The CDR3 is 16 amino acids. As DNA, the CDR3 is TGCGCCAGCAGCCAAGGATTAGGGTTGACGAACACTGAAGCTTTCTTT. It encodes CASSQGLGLTNTEAFF.

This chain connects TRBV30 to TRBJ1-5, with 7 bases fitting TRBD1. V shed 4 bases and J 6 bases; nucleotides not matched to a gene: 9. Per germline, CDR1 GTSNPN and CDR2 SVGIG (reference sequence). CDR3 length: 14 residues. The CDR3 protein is CAWTADRAAQPQHF. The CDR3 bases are TGTGCCTGGACCGCCGACAGGGCGGCTCAGCCCCAGCATTTT.

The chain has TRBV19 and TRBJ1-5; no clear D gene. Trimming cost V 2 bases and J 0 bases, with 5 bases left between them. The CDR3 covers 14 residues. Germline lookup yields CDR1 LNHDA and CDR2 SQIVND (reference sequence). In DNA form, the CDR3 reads TGTGCCAGTAGTATACAGGATAGCAATCAGCCCCAGCATTTT. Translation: CASSIQDSNQPQHF.

The DNA for the CDR3 is TGTGCCAGCTCACCGGGACAGAGCTACGAGCAGTACTTC. Protein: CASSPGQSYEQYF. The rearrangement joins TRBV18 to TRBJ2-7; 7 nucleotides agree with TRBD1. The CDR3 runs to 13 residues. Per the germline V gene, CDR1 is KGHSH and CDR2 is LQKENI. Trimming cost V 3 bases and J 3 bases; bases outside gene matches: 2.